This T cell receptor (beta chain) emerged from a study of cytomegalovirus exposure and HLA in healthy donors (dated by TCRdb to about 2017). Turning to the overall study: According to an earlier analysis of around 600 of the donors, 150 million to 200 million T cells yielded roughly 100 million unique TCR beta sequences and about 300 Gb of sequence data. An early release that covered about 640 HLA-typed donors contained around 300 gigabases of sequencing data and 70 million to 100 million unique TCR sequences. Among the roughly 400 genotyped donors, around 79% belonged to the genetic ancestry cluster associated with self-reported Caucasian donors. The study aimed to test whether signatures of past pathogen exposure could be identified by cataloging public T cell receptors. The T cell repertoires of under 750 subjects were profiled by immunosequencing and related to cytomegalovirus serostatus. Besides the first cohort of more than 650 subjects, a separate validation cohort made up of 120 different subjects was used. High-throughput TCR immunosequencing, statistical association of individual TCRs with disease status, and machine learning were combined to predict cytomegalovirus infection status. In a later analysis, previously published TCR beta repertoires from 550 to 700 donors were re-analyzed and high-resolution HLA genotyping was added so that TCR occurrence patterns could be studied. The later analysis used no new phenotypic data to find candidate immune exposures, relying instead on TCR beta sequences and their occurrence across donors. In an earlier analysis of 500 to 650 of the donors, high-throughput TCR beta sequencing was used to judge whether each TCR beta V gene segment behaved as functional or pseudogenic. Donor age, sex, ethnicity and CMV serostatus were collected together with the repertoire data. In a later genetic analysis, genome-wide SNP genotypes for 398 of the 666 donors were used, and that subset was treated as a discovery cohort. All discovery cohort repertoires had been generated using a single sequencing platform. HLA typing included class I and class II loci at four-digit resolution. The number of donors typed differed by locus, with about 629-630 for A, B, C, DRB1 and DQB1, 522 for DQA1, 600 to 610 for DPA1, and some 440 for DPB1. Roughly five DR-DQ haplotypes were treated as single units for association and clustering because of strong linkage in the cohort. Among some 400 genotyped donors of the cohort, an average of approximately 240,000 unique TCR beta nucleotide sequences were sequenced per donor, around 20% of them non-productive.

With regard to this clone: The antigen this receptor binds is unknown. Base qualities are not recorded, but no much larger clone differs from it by a single base.

The cohort comprised several hundred healthy bone marrow donors. At the time of sampling, all cohort members were nominally healthy, though unrecorded immune exposures were likely present. The donor tested CMV seropositive and was one of the 289 seropositive cohort members. A peripheral blood sample was provided by each donor, and peripheral blood mononuclear cells were used for TCR beta sequencing. Genomic DNA was extracted from the blood cell samples with the Qiagen DNeasy Blood Extraction Kit. What the research found in general, with its limitations: Linkage disequilibrium might explain the correlated functional status among segregating V segments, but an unknown experimental factor could not be excluded. In an earlier analysis of some 550 of the donors, most TCR beta V segments were observed in productive rearrangements about 87% or about 30% of the time, broadly matching IMGT annotations. The only immune exposure information available for the cohort was CMV serostatus. A few of the identified cytomegalovirus-associated TCR beta chains were confirmed in vitro to be specific for cytomegalovirus antigens. When HLA alleles, especially DR and DQ, strongly co-occurred, TCR associations were difficult to assign to individual alleles. The study listed 164 TCR beta chains as associated with cytomegalovirus. Cytomegalovirus status was reported to be diagnosed by the classifier with high specificity and sensitivity in both the original and validation cohorts. In a later analysis, the rate of TCR association differed among HLA loci, with DRB1 alleles having the most associated TCRs and HLA-C alleles having the fewest. Only TCR beta chains were sequenced in this cohort, and the absence of alpha or paired-chain data limited detectable features. A cluster of highly shared sequence variants was judged likely to represent a technical artifact of the sequencing pipeline. A later analysis associated roughly 17,000 TCR beta sequences with specific HLA alleles at a false discovery rate of 0.05. Over 15 rarely observed V segments, including chromosome 9 orphons, were excluded from the earlier analysis of just under 600 of the donors because counts were too low. Presence/absence analyses assumed roughly uniform sequencing depth across donors, an assumption that may not hold. According to a later analysis, parvovirus B19, influenza, CMV and Epstein-Barr virus appeared linked to several top co-occurrence clusters. A further reported finding was that TCR beta sequences accurately predicted the HLA-A and HLA-B alleles for most subjects in the first cohort. Compared with equally common non-associated chains, HLA-associated TCR beta chains in a later analysis were more clonally expanded and had lower generation probabilities. According to a later analysis, most CMV-associated TCR beta chains appeared to be HLA-restricted, and the HLA associations seemed to be driven largely by CMV exposure. V-gene and J-gene trimming of TCR beta chains was associated with a missense DCLRE1C variant in a later genetic analysis, and the association was replicated in an independent cohort. It was suggested by the authors that the approach could potentially be generalized to other disease states and immunological phenotypes. Because some donors lacked HLA typing at each locus, the association tests relied only on the typed subset. While some public TCRs were present in many individuals, most TCR sequences turned up only very rarely across donors. Some IMGT-functional V segments, including TRBV6-2 and TRBV6-3, could not be told apart with the 87-base-pair reads, so those segments were excluded. In a later genetic analysis, fewer N-insertions in productive TCRs were reported among donors in an Asian-associated ancestry cluster than the roughly 640-donor mean.

Libraries were prepared through the immunoSEQ multiplex PCR assay. For the multiplex PCR, a mixture combining 60 forward primers for TCR Vbeta segments and 13 reverse primers for TCR Jbeta segments was used. The CDR3 region of rearranged TCR beta genes was amplified from genomic DNA with a multiplex PCR assay. The Illumina HiSeq System was used to sequence the amplified TCR beta libraries as 87-base-pair reads. In the authors' own workflow: A later analysis tallied around 82 million unique TCR beta chains across the 610 or so repertoires, and roughly 11 million of those chains were shared by two or more donors. Raw reads were error-corrected and collapsed into unique sequences with a nearest-neighbor algorithm that merged closely related sequences to remove PCR and sequencing errors. V, D and J gene segments were assigned by aligning CDR3 sequences to IMGT reference sequences. For a sequence to be retained, a match of at least six nucleotides to both a V gene segment and a J gene segment was required. A rearrangement counted as productive if the CDR3 had no stop codons and remained in frame with V and J, and every other rearrangement counted as non-productive. CDR3 was defined according to IMGT convention as the region running from the second conserved V-encoded cysteine to the conserved J-encoded phenylalanine. The earlier analysis of roughly 590 of the donors excluded any sequence lacking an unambiguous match to a single V gene segment. In an earlier analysis of a few hundred of the donors, V segments were called functional above 56.7% productive rearrangements and were called segregating when the between-donor standard deviation exceeded 5%. A statistical classification framework was built to diagnose cytomegalovirus status from the catalog of TCR beta chain sequences. In a later analysis, TCR nucleotide sequences were compared against IMGT/GENE-DB human TR gene sequences so that V and J genes could be assigned. In a later analysis, CDR3 sequences and most-parsimonious VDJ recombination scenarios were assigned using the TCRdist pipeline. In a later analysis, each TCR beta chain was defined by its CDR3 amino acid sequence together with its V-gene family, and reads lacking a unique V-gene family were excluded. To address suspected cross-contamination and a sequencing artifact, a later analysis removed approximately 600 highly shared, low-generation-probability nucleotide sequences. In a later analysis, a clonal expansion index for each public chain was calculated from normalized within-repertoire ranks of inferred template counts. In a later analysis, generation probabilities were computed with a VDJ recombination model fitted to out-of-frame rearrangements, and the resulting probabilities were checked against IGoR. In a later analysis, TCR-TCR, TCR-HLA and TCR-CMV co-occurrence was scored with hypergeometric tests, and a repertoire-size bias correction was applied to TCR pairs. To estimate false discovery rates, a later analysis permuted the HLA or CMV assignments 20 times. In a later analysis, co-occurring TCRs were grouped with DBSCAN, and TCRdist sequence similarity was added when clustering was performed within HLA-allele-positive subsets. Repertoires with fewer than 30,000 or more than 120,000 public chains, plus five repertoires with anomalous nucleotide sharing, were excluded from co-occurrence clustering. The source is immuneACCESS, and TCRdb retained only in-frame sequences with V and J called. Part of the clones is not carried over; for the studies checked, unresolved V genes explain less than half of this, and the remainder is unexplained. The V and J calls and the clone size are those of that table, but D and trimming were determined from the DNA. The sample table records approximately 88,000 clones; 76% of these occur just once. Roughly 5.4% of the sample rests with the top ten.

Per the germline V gene, MRHNA is the CDR1 and SNTAGT is the CDR2. From the cysteine through the phenylalanine, the CDR3 covers 14 amino acids. The read is trimmed to its CDR3 DNA, 42 bases read in frame from base 1. V lost 10 bases and J lost 7 bases, and the count of bases not matched to a germline gene is 13. Recombination joined TRBV6-4 with TRBJ1-1; 9 central bases correspond to TRBD1. The clonotype comes from a man aged 25-45 years in good health and CMV-seropositive. Sequenced sample: PBMCs. The nucleotides read TGTGCCAACGCCTCCGGGACAGGGACGAGTGAAGCTTTCTTT. Translated, this is CANASGTGTSEAFF.